The source of this TCR beta chain is a study of chemoradiotherapy in HPV16-positive cancers. Study-level results: Candidate HPV-specific clones and E7-related TCR motifs grew in tumor during treatment. The functional HPV-specific definition rests on just a couple of HPV16-positive patients. For HPV16-positive patients, expanding HPV-responsive T cells associated with longer recurrence-free survival.

The CDR3 is 13 residues long. Between the trimmed V and J ends, which lost 0 bases and 5 bases, there was a span of 6 bases. Looked up from germline, CDR1 is SGHNT and CDR2 is YYREEE (reference sequence). Details on this clone: What it binds is not known.

The assay was immunoSEQ multiplex PCR, and TCRdb's table has in-frame clones only and misses some. The table lists 8,100 or so clones, 70% to 85% of them singletons. The receptor was isolated from a human donor with HPV-associated anogenital cancer. The specimen was obtained from a patient who underwent chemoradiotherapy. The chain uses TRBV5-4 and TRBJ1-5, with unresolved D. The CDR3 DNA follows: TGTGCCAGCAGCTTGGACGAGGATCAGCCCCAGCATTTT. Its translation: CASSLDEDQPQHF. Variable domain in full (rest from reference TRBV5-4 and TRBJ1-5): ETGVTQSPTHLIKTRGQQVTLRCSSQSGHNTVSWYQQALGQGPQFIFQYYREEENGRGNFPPRFSGLQFPNYSSELNVNALELDDSALYLCASSLDEDQPQHFGDGTRLSIL.